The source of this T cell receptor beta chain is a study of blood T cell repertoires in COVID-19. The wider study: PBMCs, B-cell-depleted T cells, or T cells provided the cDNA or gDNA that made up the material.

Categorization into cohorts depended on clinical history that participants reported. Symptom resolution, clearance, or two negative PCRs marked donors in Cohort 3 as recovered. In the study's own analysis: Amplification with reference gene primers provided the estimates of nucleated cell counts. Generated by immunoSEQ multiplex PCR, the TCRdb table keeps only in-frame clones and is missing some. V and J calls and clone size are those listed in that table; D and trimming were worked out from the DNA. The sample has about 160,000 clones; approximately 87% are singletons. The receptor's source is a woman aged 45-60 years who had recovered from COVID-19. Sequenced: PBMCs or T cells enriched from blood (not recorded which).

In DNA form, the CDR3 reads TGTGCCAGCAGTCCCCGGACAGGGACCTACGAGCAGTACTTC. Translated, it gives CASSPRTGTYEQYF. The J gene is TRBJ2-7, the V gene TRBV6-5; 8 nucleotides line up with TRBD1. CDR3 length equals 14 residues. V was pared by 5 bases and J by 2 bases, with 5 bases of the junction left unmatched. The germline V gene encodes CDR1 MNHEY and CDR2 SVGAGI.